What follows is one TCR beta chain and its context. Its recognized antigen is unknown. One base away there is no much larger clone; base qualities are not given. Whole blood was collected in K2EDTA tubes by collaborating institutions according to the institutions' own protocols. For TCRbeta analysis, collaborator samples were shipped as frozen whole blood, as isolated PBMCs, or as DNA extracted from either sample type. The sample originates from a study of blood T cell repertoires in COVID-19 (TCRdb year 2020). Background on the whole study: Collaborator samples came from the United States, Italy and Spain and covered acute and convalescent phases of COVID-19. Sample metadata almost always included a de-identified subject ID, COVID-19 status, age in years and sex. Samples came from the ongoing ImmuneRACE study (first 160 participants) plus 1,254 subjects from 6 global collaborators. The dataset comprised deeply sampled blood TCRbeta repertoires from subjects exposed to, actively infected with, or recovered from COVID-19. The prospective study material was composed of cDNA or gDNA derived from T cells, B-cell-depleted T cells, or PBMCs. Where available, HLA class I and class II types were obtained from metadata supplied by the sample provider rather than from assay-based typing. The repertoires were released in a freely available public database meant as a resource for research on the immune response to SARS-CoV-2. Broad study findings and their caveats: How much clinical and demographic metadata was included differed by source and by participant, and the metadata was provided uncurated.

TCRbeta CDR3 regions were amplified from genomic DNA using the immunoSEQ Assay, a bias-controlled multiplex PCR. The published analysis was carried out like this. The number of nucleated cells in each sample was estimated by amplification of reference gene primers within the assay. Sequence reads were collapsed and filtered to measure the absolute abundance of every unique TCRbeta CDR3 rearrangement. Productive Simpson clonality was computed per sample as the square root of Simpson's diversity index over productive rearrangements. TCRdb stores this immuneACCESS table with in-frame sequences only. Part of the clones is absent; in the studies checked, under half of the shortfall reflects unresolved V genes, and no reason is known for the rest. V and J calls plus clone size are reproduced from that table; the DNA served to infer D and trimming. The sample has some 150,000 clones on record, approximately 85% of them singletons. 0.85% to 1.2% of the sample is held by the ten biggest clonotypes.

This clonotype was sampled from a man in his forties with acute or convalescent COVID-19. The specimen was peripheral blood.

The CDR3 is CASSTGTAVNSPLHF. The DNA sequence is as follows: TGTGCCAGCAGCACCGGGACAGCCGTCAATTCACCCCTCCACTTT. The chain was built from TRBV6-6 and TRBJ1-6, with 7 junctional bases fitting TRBD1. Clipping removes 6 bases from V and 7 bases from J, with 9 as the unmatched junction base count. As encoded in the germline V gene (reference sequence), CDR1 is MNHNY while CDR2 is SVGAGI. CDR3 length: 15 amino acids, cysteine to phenylalanine. The entry retains the CDR3 DNA only, 45 bases that are in frame from base 1.